These 5 T cell receptor beta chains were sequenced from one sample in a study of blood T cells in healthy people across ages. A J-beta primer mix and a sample-barcoded 5' primer were used in a second PCR of about 7 to 12 cycles. TCRdb analysed the 5' RACE reads with MiXCR anew, one entry per CDR3 protein. The sample lists hundreds of thousands of distinct CDR3 sequences, 58% occurring once. Sequenced: blood. The receptors come from a man in his thirties or forties in good health.

This clonotype was seen a single time. The genes are TRBV29-1 and TRBJ1-1; D is undetermined. Trimming shortened V by 2 bases and J by 1 base, and 5 bases separated the two germline ends. CDR3 length: 12 amino acids. Germline CDR1 reads SQVTM; CDR2 reads ANQGSEA. The CDR3 protein is CSVEYGNTEAFF. In DNA, the CDR3 is TGCAGCGTTGAATACGGGAACACTGAAGCTTTCTTT.

The chain has TRBV7-3 and TRBJ2-3; possibly TRBD2 for D (6 bases). CDR3 length: 14 amino acids. Germline-derived CDR1 and CDR2 are SGHTA and FQGTGA. V was trimmed by 5 bases and J by 6 bases, leaving 15 bases between them. CDR3 in DNA: TGTGCCAGCAGCGTAGCCCCGGGGGAGGATACGCAGTATTTT. Translated, it gives CASSVAPGEDTQYF.

The rearrangement uses TRBV7-2 and TRBJ2-3; D call uncertain. The CDR3 is 13 amino acids. Per the germline V gene, CDR1 is SGHTA and CDR2 is FQGNSA. V shed 5 bases and J shed 9 bases, with 15 bases lying between them. The CDR3 sequence is CASSQQASDTQYF. The CDR3 DNA follows: TGTGCCAGCAGCCAACAAGCTAGTGACACGCAGTATTTT.

This rearrangement joins TRBV5-6 to TRBJ2-1; the D is unclear. The CDR3 totals 16 residues. Per the germline V gene, CDR1 is SGHDT and CDR2 is YYEEEE. V lost 1 base to trimming and J lost 0 bases, with 11 bases between them. The CDR3 coding sequence is TGTGCCAGCAGCTTGAGGCGGTCCAGCTCCTACAATGAGCAGTTCTTC. It specifies CASSLRRSSSYNEQFF. Complete variable domain (other parts from reference TRBV5-6 and TRBJ2-1): DAGVTQSPTHLIKTRGQQVTLRCSPKSGHDTVSWYQQALGQGPQFIFQYYEEEERQRGNFPDRFSGHQFPNYSSELNVNALLLGDSALYLCASSLRRSSSYNEQFFGPGTRLTVL.

CDR3: CASSFPGQGVEQYF. CDR3 in DNA: TGTGCCAGCAGTTTCCCGGGACAGGGGGTCGAGCAGTACTTC. The J gene is TRBJ2-7, the V gene TRBV27; the match to TRBD1 covers 11 bases. Germline V lookup: CDR1 MNHEY, CDR2 SMNVEV (reference sequence). With V trimmed by 3 bases and J by 6 bases, 4 bases remained unmatched. CDR3 length: 14 amino acids.